Below, 23 T cell receptor beta chains from the same sample are listed, as sequenced in a study of shared clonotypes between healthy human individuals. Sequenced by immunoSEQ multiplex PCR; TCRdb stores in-frame clones only, minus some. The sample lists about 2.3 million clones, 93% occurring once. The source material was naive CD4+ T cells from PBMCs. Stated subset: CD45RA+ positively selected. Receptors were obtained from a man between 18 and 29 years old in good health. Some clones in this sample may be carry-over from other donors' samples.

The J gene is TRBJ1-2, the V gene TRBV6-5, with TRBD1 matching 7 bases. The CDR3 totals 13 residues. J lost 3 bases, V lost 6 bases, and 4 bases had no gene match. The germline CDR1 and CDR2 sequences are MNHEY and SVGAGI. CDR3 amino acids: CASRKTGHYGYTF. DNA of the CDR3: TGTGCCAGCAGGAAGACAGGGCACTATGGCTACACCTTC.

The chain is built from TRBV5-1 and TRBJ2-7, with 7 bases matching TRBD1. The CDR3 sequence is 14 residues long. CDR1 and CDR2 from the germline V gene are SGHRS and YFSETQ. The V segment lost 0 bases and the J segment 6 bases; nucleotides outside the gene matches: 6. DNA for the CDR3: TGCGCCAGCAGCTTGGACAGGGGAGCGTCCGAGCAGTACTTC. Translated, it gives CASSLDRGASEQYF.

The table lists this clone with a count of one. The V gene is TRBV11-2, the J gene TRBJ2-1, with D perhaps TRBD2 (7 bases). The V end lost 5 bases, the J end lost 3 bases, and 11 bases lay between the germline ends. The CDR3 runs to 14 residues. Germline CDR1 SGHAT, CDR2 FQNNGV. CDR3 protein: CASSRGAFYNEQFF. The DNA for the CDR3 is TGTGCCAGCAGCCGGGGGGCTTTCTACAATGAGCAGTTCTTC.

The gene calls are TRBV28 and TRBJ1-6; the D gene is possibly TRBD1 (6 bases). The CDR3 sequence is 12 residues long. The germline CDR1 and CDR2 sequences are MDHEN and SYDVKM. Trimming cost V 6 bases and J 18 bases, with 18 bases left between them. The CDR3 protein is CASRTVGQQNHF. The DNA for the CDR3 is TGTGCCAGCAGGACCGTAGGACAGCAAAACCACTTT.

In the case of this clone: The same CDR3 arises from other DNA sequences in this sample as well. The chain couples TRBV5-4 to TRBJ2-3; D possibly corresponds to TRBD1 (6 bases). Looked up from germline, CDR1 is SGHNT and CDR2 is YYREEE (reference sequence). This CDR3 has 14 amino acids. V lost 4 bases and J lost 1, with 10 bases in between. The CDR3: CASSLAGGTDTQYF. The CDR3 DNA is TGTGCCAGCAGCCTTGCAGGGGGCACAGATACGCAGTATTTT.

This clone was counted only a few times. V usage is TRBV30 and J usage is TRBJ1-1; D is possibly TRBD1 (6 bases). Looked up from germline, CDR1 is GTSNPN and CDR2 is SVGIG (reference sequence). The CDR3 is made up of 15 amino acids. V was clipped by 0 bases and J by 5 bases, with 16 bases between them. The DNA of the CDR3 is TGTGCCTGGAGTGTAGGCTACCACCAGGGGACTGAAGCTTTCTTT. Amino acids: CAWSVGYHQGTEAFF.

The V call is TRBV27, the J call TRBJ1-5, with 9 positions matching TRBD1. The ends lost 7 bases at V and 0 bases at J; junction bases unmatched: 10. Germline V CDR1 and CDR2: MNHEY, SMNVEV (reference sequence). This CDR3 comprises 17 residues. The CDR3 protein is CASTPTGGTYSNQPQHF. CDR3 coding DNA: TGTGCCAGCACCCCGACAGGGGGGACATATAGCAATCAGCCCCAGCATTTT.

This clone was seen just once. This chain joins TRBV19 and TRBJ1-2; possible D gene TRBD1, 5 bases. Trimming removed 6 bases at V and 4 bases at J, with 18 bases between. The CDR3 length is 15 residues. Germline-derived CDR1 and CDR2 are LNHDA and SQIVND (reference sequence). The CDR3 DNA sequence: TGTGCCAGTAGCCCAGGGCAGGGCGCCGTCTATGGCTACACCTTC. Translation: CASSPGQGAVYGYTF.

Worth noting for this clone: The junction departs from the called germline gene at one end, perhaps through a read error. The CDR3 is CATSFAAQGDNEQFF. The CDR3 DNA is TGCGCCACCAGTTTTGCAGCACAGGGGGATAATGAGCAGTTCTTC. The chain uses TRBV10-1 and TRBJ2-1, with 8 bases matching TRBD1. Germline CDR1 reads WNHNN; CDR2 reads SYGVQD (reference sequence). This CDR3 is built from 15 residues.

The chain recombines TRBV28 with TRBJ2-7; 8 nucleotides match TRBD2. Germline lookup yields CDR1 MDHEN and CDR2 SYDVKM. The CDR3 sequence is 11 residues long. V was clipped by 4 bases and J by 9 bases; unmatched bases: 2. The CDR3 here is CASSSGGVQYF. The CDR3 bases are TGTGCCAGCAGTTCGGGGGGGGTGCAGTACTTC.

The rearrangement links TRBV28 to TRBJ1-3; D is ambiguous. This CDR3 region has 14 residues. The V end was cut by 5 bases, the J end by 2 bases, with 10 bases between. The germline V gene has CDR1 MDHEN and CDR2 SYDVKM. This CDR3 is CASSERRTGNTIYF. In DNA, the CDR3 is TGTGCCAGCAGTGAGCGCAGAACTGGAAACACCATATATTTT. Together with reference TRBV28 and TRBJ1-3, the CDR3 gives the full variable domain: DVKVTQSSRYLVKRTGEKVFLECVQDMDHENMFWYRQDPGLGLRLIYFSYDVKMKEKGDIPEGYSVSREKKERFSLILESASTNQTSMYLCASSERRTGNTIYFGEGSWLTVV.

This chain connects TRBV7-2 to TRBJ2-7; perhaps TRBD2 as D (6 bases). Germline V gives CDR1 SGHTA, CDR2 FQGNSA. The CDR3 loop spans 14 amino acids. Trimming cost V 4 bases and J 2 bases, with 12 bases left between them. CDR3 residues: CASSWGGTTYEQYF. DNA for the CDR3: TGTGCCAGCAGCTGGGGCGGGACGACCTACGAGCAGTACTTC.

CDR3 amino acids: CASERTSGGNEQFF. DNA for the CDR3: TGTGCCAGCGAGAGGACTAGCGGGGGGAATGAGCAGTTCTTC. The rearrangement links TRBV6-5 to TRBJ2-1; 14 nucleotides agree with TRBD2. In germline, CDR1 is MNHEY, CDR2 SVGAGI. This CDR3 is 14 amino acids long. J lost 7 bases, V lost 8 bases, and 4 bases had no gene match.

CDR3 DNA: TGTGCCAGCAGTGAACTGTCGGACGAGCAGTACTTC. Amino acid sequence: CASSELSDEQYF. The gene calls are TRBV6-1 and TRBJ2-7; the D is unclear. The CDR3 is 12 residues long. Germline values: CDR1 MNHNS, CDR2 SASEGT. V lost 2 bases and J lost 5, with 7 bases in between.

The chain carries TRBV2 and TRBJ2-2; 7 bases align to TRBD1. V was clipped by 6 bases and J by 5 bases; unmatched bases: 3. The length of the CDR3 is 13 residues. The germline CDR1 and CDR2 sequences are SNHLY and FYNNEI. The CDR3 sequence: CASRTTGTGELFF. Written as DNA, the CDR3 is TGTGCCAGCAGGACGACAGGGACCGGGGAGCTGTTTTTT.

The V gene is TRBV9, the J gene TRBJ2-4; 7 positions match TRBD2. This CDR3 is 14 amino acids long. Germline CDR1 is SGDLS and CDR2 is YYNGEE. Trimming cost V 2 bases and J 7 bases; bases outside gene matches: 6. The CDR3 DNA sequence: TGTGCCAGCAGCGTGGCACCGCGGGAGAACATTCAGTACTTC. Translation: CASSVAPRENIQYF.

A note on this clone: At one end the junction does not follow the germline gene, possibly because of a read error. This rearrangement joins TRBV2 to TRBJ1-1; 7 bases fit TRBD1. This CDR3 is built from 15 residues. Germline V gene sequence: CDR1 SNHLY, CDR2 FYNNEI. The CDR3 DNA reads as TGTGCCAGCAGATCCTTTACCGACAGGGTGACTGAGGCTTTCTTT. Its protein is CASRSFTDRVTEAFF.

The V call is TRBV28, the J call TRBJ2-7, with no clear D. From germline, CDR1 is MDHEN and CDR2 SYDVKM. Between the trimmed V and J ends, which lost 3 bases and 6 bases, there was a span of 6 bases. There are 11 residues in the CDR3. Here the CDR3 DNA reads TGTGCCAGCAGTTTTGAAACCGAGCAGTACTTC. It codes for CASSFETEQYF.

The V call is TRBV27, the J call TRBJ2-7; perhaps D is TRBD1 or TRBD2 (5 bases each). V gave up 0 bases and J gave up 12 bases, with 15 bases separating them. The CDR3 is made up of 13 amino acids. Germline V lookup: CDR1 MNHEY, CDR2 SMNVEV (reference sequence). DNA of the CDR3: TGTGCCAGCAGTTTATCCAGCGGAGTAGGGGTGTACTTC. The encoded protein is CASSLSSGVGVYF.

CDR3 residues: CAWAPGQGYEQYF. The CDR3 region has the DNA TGTGCCTGGGCTCCGGGACAGGGCTACGAGCAGTACTTC. The chain has TRBV30 and TRBJ2-7; 9 positions match TRBD1. V lost 5 bases and J lost 3; bases outside the gene matches: 5. There are 13 residues in the CDR3. Germline V gives CDR1 GTSNPN, CDR2 SVGIG (reference sequence).

Written as DNA, the CDR3 is TGTGCCAGCAGCCTTACCCAGACTCGGCCCCTCAATGAGCAGTTCTTC. It yields the protein CASSLTQTRPLNEQFF. The chain joins TRBV7-7 to TRBJ2-1; D unresolved. The CDR3 spans 16 residues. Trimming removed 5 bases from V and 6 bases from J, with 20 bases in between. Germline V CDR1 and CDR2: SSHAT, FNYEAQ (reference sequence).

The table lists this clone with a count of one. This rearrangement joins TRBV5-8 to TRBJ2-5; TRBD1 matches 9 bases. V gave up 5 bases and J gave up 5 bases; unmatched junction bases: 7. This CDR3 has 14 amino acids. Looked up from germline, CDR1 is SGHTS and CDR2 is YDEGEE. CDR3 residues: CASRYRDRDETQYF. The CDR3 DNA is TGTGCCAGCAGATACCGGGACAGGGACGAGACCCAGTACTTC.

Comments on this clone: Other nucleotide sequences in the sample specify the same CDR3. The chain recombines TRBV7-9 with TRBJ2-1, with 12 bases that match TRBD2. Germline V gene data show CDR1 as SEHNR and CDR2 as FQNEAQ (reference sequence). The CDR3 is made up of 16 amino acids. V shed 1 base, J shed 4 bases, and the junction held 2 bases outside the gene matches. The DNA of the CDR3 is TGTGCCAGCAGCTTAGGAGGGACTAGCGGGTACAATGAGCAGTTCTTC. Its translation is CASSLGGTSGYNEQFF.